This TCR beta chain was recovered during a study of neoadjuvant anti-PD-1 for oral cavity cancer. Blood libraries mostly used approximately 450 ng genomic DNA, six replicates each. Using immunoSEQ multiplex PCR, the repertoire was profiled, and TCRdb retains in-frame clones only, with some absent. Found here are over 13,000 clones, about 75% of them singletons; the top ten hold roughly 2%. Specified time point: after neoadjuvant nivolumab, at surgical resection. Looked up from germline, CDR1 is SGHRS and CDR2 is YFSETQ. The CDR3 has 16 amino acids. Trimming stripped 7 bases from V and 3 bases from J, with 21 bases between.

The gene calls are TRBV5-1 and TRBJ2-3; D is unclear. The sequencing here drew on PBMCs, taken after nivolumab (anti-PD-1) treatment. This clonotype was obtained from a person between 40 and 85 years old with oral cavity squamous cell carcinoma. This CDR3 is CASQRSAALGTDTQYF. The CDR3 nucleotides are TGCGCCAGCCAAAGGTCTGCGGCGTTGGGGACAGATACGCAGTATTTT.